A single T cell receptor beta chain is shown here with its context. Its antigen is as yet unknown. The data were obtained in a study of cytomegalovirus exposure and HLA in healthy donors. Study at large: Around 180 million T cells yielded some 120 million unique TCR beta sequences in earlier analysis. Study-wide points: Cytomegalovirus-associated TCR beta chains were listed, numbering some 180.

The study ran its PCR with 60 Vbeta and 13 Jbeta primers. Libraries were prepared by immunoSEQ multiplex PCR; TCRdb keeps only in-frame clonotypes and omits some of them. Of 180,000 or so clones in the sample, 60% to 80% were seen once. The CDR3 has 14 residues. Trimming pared 4 bases from V and 4 bases from J, leaving 13 bases between. The germline gives CDR1 MDHEN, CDR2 SYDVKM. The chain links TRBV28 to TRBJ1-1; D not resolved. The sequence derives from a man aged 35 to 55 in good health and CMV-seropositive. Material for sequencing was PBMCs. In nucleotides, the CDR3 is TGTGCCAGCAGTTCACCCCAAGGAGGCACTGAAGCTTTCTTT. Its translation is CASSSPQGGTEAFF.